A single T cell receptor (beta chain) is shown here with its context. These data come from a study of blood T cell repertoires in COVID-19. On the study more broadly: Some COVID-19 samples were acute and others convalescent; all came from the United States, Italy and Spain.

Data came from immunoSEQ multiplex PCR; TCRdb stores just in-frame clones and leaves some out. The sample holds about 150,000 clones, 75% to 90% seen once. In assigning cohorts, the study relied on participant-reported clinical history. V was trimmed by 5 bases and J by 4 bases, leaving 21 bases between them. CDR1 and CDR2 from the germline V gene are SGHAT and FQNNGV. The CDR3 has 17 amino acids. The rearrangement joins TRBV11-2 to TRBJ1-3; a weak D match, TRBD1 (5 bases). The sequence was collected from an older man who had been exposed to COVID-19. The sequenced material came from PBMCs or T cells enriched from blood (not recorded which). As DNA, the CDR3 is TGTGCCAGCAGCCCACTGGGGGGGTTTCTAGCCGGAAACACCATATATTTT. Its protein product is CASSPLGGFLAGNTIYF.